Each of the 12 T cell receptor beta chains below was sequenced from the same sample in a study of shared clonotypes between healthy human individuals (dated by TCRdb to the early 2020s). The library came from the immunoSEQ multiplex PCR assay. Sourced from immuneACCESS, this table was stored by TCRdb with only in-frame sequences that have V and J called. A share of the clones is absent; for the studies checked, an unresolved V gene accounts for under half, and the remainder has no known explanation. This sample has about 1 million clones in its table, and more than 65% of those were observed once. The ten largest clones capture about 1.5% of the sample. The sample consisted of memory CD4+ T cells sorted from blood. This specimen's cell subset or site label, interpreted: CD45RA-negative fraction. The receptors shown here come from a man in his late teens or twenties in good health.

Details on this clone: Since a much larger clone is just one base distant, this may be a read error. CDR3: CASSQEETGLNYGYTF. The DNA for the CDR3 is TGCGCCAGCAGCCAAGAGGAGACAGGGCTAAACTATGGCTACACCTTC. J is TRBJ1-2 and V is TRBV4-3; 7 bases agree with TRBD1. CDR3 size: 16 residues. Germline loops: CDR1 LGHNA, CDR2 YSLEER. V lost 0 bases to trimming and J lost 2 bases; unmatched junction nucleotides: 6.

This clone has only one observation. V gene TRBV25-1 combines with J gene TRBJ2-3; 10 bases align to TRBD1. The trim removed 5 bases at V and 3 bases at J, leaving 8 bases unmatched. The germline gives CDR1 MGHDK, CDR2 SYGVNS. The CDR3 covers 16 residues. The DNA of the CDR3 is TGTGCCAGCAGTTTGTCGGGACAGGGGTCTACAGATACGCAGTATTTT. Translating it yields CASSLSGQGSTDTQYF.

V gene TRBV2 combines with J gene TRBJ2-3; no clear D. There are 14 residues in the CDR3. Trimming stripped 5 bases from V and 2 bases from J, with 11 bases between. Germline V CDR1 and CDR2: SNHLY, FYNNEI. The CDR3 here is CASSPLASTDTQYF. The CDR3 nucleotides are TGTGCCAGCAGTCCCTTGGCCTCCACAGATACGCAGTATTTT.

There are many counts of this clone. The chain combines TRBV2 with TRBJ2-1, with 10 bases matching TRBD2. V was pared by 6 bases and J by 9 bases, with 5 bases of the junction left unmatched. Germline-derived CDR1 and CDR2 are SNHLY and FYNNEI. The CDR3 contains 13 residues. CDR3 sequence (DNA): TGTGCCAGCAGGCTAGCGGGAGAGGGTGAGCAGTTCTTC. Its protein product is CASRLAGEGEQFF.

The rearrangement links TRBV4-3 to TRBJ2-3; possibly TRBD1 for D (6 bases). The V gene's germline CDR1 is LGHNA and CDR2 YSLEER. V shed 0 bases and J shed 8 bases, with 12 bases lying between them. This CDR3 comprises 14 residues. The CDR3 sequence: CASSQEQGSPTQYF. Here the CDR3 DNA reads TGCGCCAGCAGCCAAGAACAGGGTTCACCTACGCAGTATTTT.

The rearrangement links TRBV6-6 to TRBJ2-3, with 12 bases aligning to TRBD2. The CDR3 has 15 amino acids. Trimming removed 0 bases from V and 6 bases from J; junction bases left unmatched: 1. In germline, CDR1 is MNHNY, CDR2 SVGAGI (reference sequence). The CDR3 DNA follows: TGTGCCAGCAGTTACTCCCTAGCGGGGGGGGATACGCAGTATTTT. Amino acid sequence: CASSYSLAGGDTQYF.

On this clone: A single base is all that separates this from a far larger clone, so a read error is likely. As the CDR3 is not closed by the conserved phenylalanine or tryptophan, this likely results from a read error. The chain recombines TRBV11-2 with TRBJ1-2; D call uncertain. From germline, CDR1 is SGHAT and CDR2 FQNNGV. Trimming pared 5 bases from V and 7 bases from J, leaving 14 bases between. The CDR3 runs 13 residues. Here the CDR3 DNA reads TGTGCCAGCAGCGAGGGTCTTTTGTCTGGCTACACCCTC. Its translation: CASSEGLLSGYTL.

This sequence joins TRBV13 and TRBJ2-7, with D possibly called TRBD1 or TRBD2 (5 bases each). Trimming removed 4 bases at V and 6 bases at J, with 19 bases between. The CDR3 covers 15 residues. Germline CDR1 PRHDT, CDR2 FYEKMQ (reference sequence). For the CDR3, the DNA is TGTGCCAGCAGCTCCTCCCTTGGGGGTTGGAGCGAGCAGTACTTC. This sequence encodes CASSSSLGGWSEQYF.

The chain combines TRBV18 with TRBJ2-7; the match to TRBD1 covers 7 bases. The J segment lost 3 bases and the V segment lost 3 bases, leaving 8 bases of the junction unmatched. CDR3 length equals 15 residues. Germline V gene data show CDR1 as KGHSH and CDR2 as LQKENI. CDR3 residues: CASSPGQGVIYEQYF. The DNA of the CDR3 is TGTGCCAGCTCACCCGGGCAGGGGGTGATCTACGAGCAGTACTTC.

This chain uses TRBV19 with TRBJ2-7, with D possibly being TRBD1 (6 bases). Germline loops: CDR1 LNHDA, CDR2 SQIVND (reference sequence). The ends were cut back, 5 bases at V and 4 bases at J, with 18 bases in the middle. This CDR3 region has 15 residues. The CDR3 loop is CASSPSRGRGYEQYF. In nucleotides, the CDR3 is TGTGCCAGTAGTCCCAGCAGGGGCAGGGGATACGAGCAGTACTTC.

The sample holds a few counts of this clone. A much larger clone is a single base away; this may be a read error. Other DNA sequences in this sample translate to the same CDR3. The rearrangement uses TRBV2 and TRBJ2-5; no definite D call. V was shortened by 7 bases and J by 5 bases, with 5 bases between the two germline ends. Germline V gives CDR1 SNHLY, CDR2 FYNNEI. This CDR3 has 10 amino acids. This CDR3 is CASNRETQYF. The CDR3 DNA follows: TGTGCCAGCAACCGGGAGACCCAGTACTTC.

The J gene is TRBJ1-3, the V gene TRBV6-6; no definite D call. CDR3 length: 13 amino acids. Germline V lookup: CDR1 MNHNY, CDR2 SVGAGI (reference sequence). V gave up 2 bases and J gave up 2 bases, with 4 bases separating them. In DNA, the CDR3 is TGTGCCAGCAGTTACCTGACTGGAAACACCATATATTTT. This codes for CASSYLTGNTIYF.